The present T cell receptor (beta chain) was sequenced within a study of T cells in Graves' hyperthyroidism and ophthalmopathy. Study-level information: Once the initial diagnosis was made, peripheral blood was obtained before any treatment.

This clonotype was counted at least ten times. This CDR3 region has 15 residues. The junction had 3 bases not matched to a gene; V was cut back by 0 bases and J by 0 bases. Germline loops: CDR1 DFQATT, CDR2 SNEGSKA (reference sequence). From RNA transcripts, TCR beta CDR3 regions were amplified. TCR CDR3 regions were first amplified by RT-PCR with HTBI primers. TCRdb re-called the multiplex PCR reads through MiXCR, storing one row per CDR3 protein. Among 95,000 to 100,000 distinct CDR3 sequences listed, 51% were seen once. The chain uses TRBV20-1 and TRBJ2-3, with TRBD2 identical over 7 bases. The clonotype comes from a woman between 35 and 50 years old with Graves' hyperthyroidism. The sequencing sample was made of blood. CDR3 nucleotide sequence: TGCAGTGCTAGAGATGGGCGGGAGAGCACAGATACGCAGTATTTT. Protein: CSARDGRESTDTQYF.